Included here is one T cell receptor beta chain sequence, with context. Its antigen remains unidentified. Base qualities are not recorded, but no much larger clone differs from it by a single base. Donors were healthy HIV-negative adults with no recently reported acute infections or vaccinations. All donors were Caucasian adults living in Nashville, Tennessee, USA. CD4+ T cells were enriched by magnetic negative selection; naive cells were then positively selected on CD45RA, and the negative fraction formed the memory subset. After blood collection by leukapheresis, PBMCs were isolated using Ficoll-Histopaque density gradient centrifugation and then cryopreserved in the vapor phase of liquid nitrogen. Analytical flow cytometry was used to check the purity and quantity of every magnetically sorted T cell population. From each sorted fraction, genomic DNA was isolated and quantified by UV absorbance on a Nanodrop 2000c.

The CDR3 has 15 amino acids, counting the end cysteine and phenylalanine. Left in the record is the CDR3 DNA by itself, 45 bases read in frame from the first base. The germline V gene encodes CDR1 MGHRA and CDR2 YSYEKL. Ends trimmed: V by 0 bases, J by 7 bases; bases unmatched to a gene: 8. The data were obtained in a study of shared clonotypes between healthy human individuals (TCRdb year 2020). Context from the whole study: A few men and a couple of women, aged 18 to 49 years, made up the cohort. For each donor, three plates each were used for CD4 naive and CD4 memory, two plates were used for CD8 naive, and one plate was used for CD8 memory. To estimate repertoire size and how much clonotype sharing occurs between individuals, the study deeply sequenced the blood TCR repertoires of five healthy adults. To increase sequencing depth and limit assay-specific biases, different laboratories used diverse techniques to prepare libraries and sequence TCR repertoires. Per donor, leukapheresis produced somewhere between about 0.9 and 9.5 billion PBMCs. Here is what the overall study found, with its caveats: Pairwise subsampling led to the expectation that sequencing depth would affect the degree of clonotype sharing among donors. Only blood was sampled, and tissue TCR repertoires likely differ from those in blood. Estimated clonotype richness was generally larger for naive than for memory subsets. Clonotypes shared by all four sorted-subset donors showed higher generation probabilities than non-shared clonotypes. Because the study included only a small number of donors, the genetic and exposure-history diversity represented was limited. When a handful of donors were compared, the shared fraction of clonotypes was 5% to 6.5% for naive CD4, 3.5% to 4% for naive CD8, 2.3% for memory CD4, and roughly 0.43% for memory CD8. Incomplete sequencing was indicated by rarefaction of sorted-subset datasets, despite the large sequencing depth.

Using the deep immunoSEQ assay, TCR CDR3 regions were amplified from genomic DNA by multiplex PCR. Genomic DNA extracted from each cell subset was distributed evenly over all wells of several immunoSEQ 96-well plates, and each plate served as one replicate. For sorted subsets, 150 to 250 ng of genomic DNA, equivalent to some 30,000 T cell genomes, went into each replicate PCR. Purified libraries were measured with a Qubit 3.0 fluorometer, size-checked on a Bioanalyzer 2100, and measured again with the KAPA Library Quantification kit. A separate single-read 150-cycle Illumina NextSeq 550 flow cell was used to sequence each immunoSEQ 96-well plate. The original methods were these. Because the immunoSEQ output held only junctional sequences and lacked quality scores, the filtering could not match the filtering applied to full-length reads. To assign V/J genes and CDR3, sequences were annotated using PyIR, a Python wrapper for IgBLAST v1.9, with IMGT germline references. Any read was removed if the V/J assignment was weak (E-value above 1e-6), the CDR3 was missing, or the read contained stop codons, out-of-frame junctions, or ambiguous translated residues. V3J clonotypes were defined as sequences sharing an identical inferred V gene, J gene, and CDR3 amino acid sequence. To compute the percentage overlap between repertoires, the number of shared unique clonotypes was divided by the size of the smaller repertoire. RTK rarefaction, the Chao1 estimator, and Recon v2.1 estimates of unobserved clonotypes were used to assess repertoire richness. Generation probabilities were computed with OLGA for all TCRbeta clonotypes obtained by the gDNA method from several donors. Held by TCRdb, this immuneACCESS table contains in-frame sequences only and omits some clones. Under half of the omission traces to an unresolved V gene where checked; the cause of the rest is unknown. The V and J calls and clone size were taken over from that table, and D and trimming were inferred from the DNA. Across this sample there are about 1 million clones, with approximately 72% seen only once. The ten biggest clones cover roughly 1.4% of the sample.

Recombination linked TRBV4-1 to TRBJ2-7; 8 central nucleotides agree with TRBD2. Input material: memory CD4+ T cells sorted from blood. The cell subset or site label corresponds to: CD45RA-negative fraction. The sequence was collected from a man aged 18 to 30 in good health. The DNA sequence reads TGCGCCAGCAGCCAAGATCGCCTAGCGGGTGGGGAGCAGTACTTC. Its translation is CASSQDRLAGGEQYF.